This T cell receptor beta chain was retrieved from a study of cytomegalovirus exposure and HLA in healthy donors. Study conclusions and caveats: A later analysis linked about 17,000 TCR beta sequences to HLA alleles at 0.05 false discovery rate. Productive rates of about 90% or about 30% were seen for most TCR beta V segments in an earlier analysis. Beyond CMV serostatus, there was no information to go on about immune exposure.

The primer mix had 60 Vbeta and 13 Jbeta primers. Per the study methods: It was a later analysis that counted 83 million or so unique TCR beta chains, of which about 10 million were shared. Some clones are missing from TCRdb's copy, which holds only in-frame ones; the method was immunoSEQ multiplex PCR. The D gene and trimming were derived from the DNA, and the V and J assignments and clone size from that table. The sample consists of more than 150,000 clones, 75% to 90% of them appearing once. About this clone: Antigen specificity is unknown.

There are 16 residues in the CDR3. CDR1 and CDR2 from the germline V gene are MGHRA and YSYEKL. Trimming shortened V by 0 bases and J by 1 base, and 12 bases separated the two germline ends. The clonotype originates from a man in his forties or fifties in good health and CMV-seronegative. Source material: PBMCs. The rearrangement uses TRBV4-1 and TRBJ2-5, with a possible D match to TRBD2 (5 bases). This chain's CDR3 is CASSQESGGIQETQYF. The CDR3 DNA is TGCGCCAGCAGCCAAGAGTCCGGAGGTATCCAAGAGACCCAGTACTTC.